This TCR beta chain is from a study of blood T cell repertoires in COVID-19. Study as a whole: Researchers got acute and convalescent COVID-19 samples from the United States, Italy and Spain. From T cells, B-cell-depleted T cells, or PBMCs came the material, which was cDNA or gDNA.

Worth noting for this clone: Other DNA variants within this sample encode the same CDR3.

Germline assignment: CDR1 MDHEN and CDR2 SYDVKM. The CDR3 sequence is 12 residues long. V was shortened by 3 bases and J by 7 bases, with 9 bases between the two germline ends. Authors' processing steps: Amplifying reference gene primers gave estimates of nucleated cell counts. This table comes from immunoSEQ multiplex PCR, and its TCRdb copy is limited to in-frame clones, with some not included. V and J calls and clone size are given by that table; D and trimming were obtained from the DNA. The sample consists of around 150,000 clones, about 80% of them appearing once. This chain links TRBV28 with TRBJ1-1, with D perhaps TRBD1 (5 bases). The sequencing input was peripheral blood. This receptor was identified in a human donor in a cohort sampled during active COVID-19. CDR3 protein: CASSLGRGEAFF. Here the CDR3 DNA reads TGTGCCAGCAGTTTGGGTAGGGGTGAAGCTTTCTTT. Drawing the rest from reference TRBV28 and TRBJ1-1, the complete variable domain is DVKVTQSSRYLVKRTGEKVFLECVQDMDHENMFWYRQDPGLGLRLIYFSYDVKMKEKGDIPEGYSVSREKKERFSLILESASTNQTSMYLCASSLGRGEAFFGQGTRLTVV.